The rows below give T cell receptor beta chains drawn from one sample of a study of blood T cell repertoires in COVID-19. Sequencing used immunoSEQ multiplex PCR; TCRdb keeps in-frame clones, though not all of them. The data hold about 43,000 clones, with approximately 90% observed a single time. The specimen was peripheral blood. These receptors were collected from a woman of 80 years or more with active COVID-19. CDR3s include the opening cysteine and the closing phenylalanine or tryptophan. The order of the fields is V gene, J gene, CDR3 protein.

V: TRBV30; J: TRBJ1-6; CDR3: CAWRSGSPLHF
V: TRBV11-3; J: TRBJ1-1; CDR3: CASRSSGGGRMNTEAFF
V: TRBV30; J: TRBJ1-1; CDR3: CAFTGRTEAFF
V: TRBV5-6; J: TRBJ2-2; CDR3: CASRSTGANTGELFF
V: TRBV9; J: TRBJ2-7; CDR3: CASSGSFGSPYEQYF
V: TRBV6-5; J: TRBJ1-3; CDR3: CASSFSRTHSGNTIYF
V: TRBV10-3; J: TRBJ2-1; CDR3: CAISEIEQGANEQFF
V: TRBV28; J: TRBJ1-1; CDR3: CASSPNPLLNTEAFF
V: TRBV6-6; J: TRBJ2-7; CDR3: CASSSADRTMRDF
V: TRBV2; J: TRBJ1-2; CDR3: CASSDLGQQFSKDGYTF
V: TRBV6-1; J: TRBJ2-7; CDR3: CASSEWGGASYEQYF
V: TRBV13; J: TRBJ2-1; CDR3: CASSPGLEQFF
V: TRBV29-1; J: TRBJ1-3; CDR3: CSADETGTGNTIYF
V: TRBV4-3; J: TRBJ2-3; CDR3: CASSQDFLSTDTQYF